The 23 T cell receptor beta chains given below trace back to one sample, sequenced in a study of Ad26.COV2.S vaccination and SARS-CoV-2 variants. The treatment: roughly 18 received Ad26.COV2.S at low or high dose, single or two shots; roughly 5 received placebo; per-sample allocation not given. All samples were drawn on day 63, counting from the first vaccine or placebo injection. Here immunoSEQ multiplex PCR was the method, and the copy in TCRdb shows in-frame clones only, minus some. Of a few hundred thousand clones in the sample, around 87% were seen once. Sequenced material: peripheral blood, taken in a trial of Ad26.COV2.S vaccine versus placebo. The receptors shown here come from a person aged 18-65 years who received the Ad26.COV2.S COVID-19 vaccine or a placebo.

The CDR3 here is CASSLEGGSNQPQHF. In nucleotides, the CDR3 is TGTGCCAGCAGCTTAGAAGGGGGCTCCAATCAGCCCCAGCATTTT. The rearrangement uses TRBV7-9 and TRBJ1-5, with 7 bases aligning to TRBD1. The V gene's germline CDR1 is SEHNR and CDR2 FQNEAQ (reference sequence). The CDR3 extends over 15 amino acids. With V trimmed by 1 base and J by 3 bases, 3 bases remained unmatched.

The V gene is TRBV7-8, the J gene TRBJ2-3, with D hard to call. CDR3 length equals 14 residues. Per germline, CDR1 SGHVS and CDR2 FQNEAQ. The V and J ends lost 2 bases and 7 bases respectively, with 13 bases between them. CDR3 DNA: TGTGCCAGCAGCTTATTAAGGGTTGGGAATACGCAGTATTTT. Amino acid sequence: CASSLLRVGNTQYF.

The chain uses TRBV11-2 and TRBJ1-1; TRBD1 is a possible D gene (6 bases). The CDR3 is 14 amino acids. Germline loops: CDR1 SGHAT, CDR2 FQNNGV. Trimming left V 4 bases short and J 5 bases short, with 14 bases between. This CDR3 reads CASSSYGGETEAFF. The CDR3 region has the DNA TGTGCCAGCAGCTCATACGGGGGCGAAACTGAAGCTTTCTTT.

The chain couples TRBV18 to TRBJ2-1, with D possibly being TRBD1 (5 bases). The CDR3 extends over 14 amino acids. Trimming removed 0 bases at V and 9 bases at J, with 12 bases between. Germline values: CDR1 KGHSH, CDR2 LQKENI. CDR3 region: CASSPPRRGGEQFF. The CDR3 nucleotides are TGTGCCAGCTCACCACCGCGAAGGGGCGGTGAGCAGTTCTTC. The entire variable domain, with the rest obtained from reference TRBV18 and TRBJ2-1, is as follows: NAGVMQNPRHLVRRRGQEARLRCSPMKGHSHVYWYRQLPEEGLKFMVYLQKENIIDESGMPKERFSAEFPKEGPSILRIQQVVRGDSAAYFCASSPPRRGGEQFFGPGTRLTVL.

In DNA form, the CDR3 reads TGCGCCAGCAGCCACCCGACGGGGTATGGGAGCAATCAGCCCCAGCATTTT. Encoded protein: CASSHPTGYGSNQPQHF. The V call is TRBV4-1, the J call TRBJ1-5; D unresolved. The V end was cut by 3 bases, the J end by 1 base, with 16 bases between. The CDR3 length is 17 residues. Germline CDR1 MGHRA, CDR2 YSYEKL.

In its sample, this clone was seen once. This chain links TRBV30 with TRBJ2-5; 9 nucleotides agree with TRBD1. V shed 2 bases, J shed 5 bases, and the junction held 6 bases outside the gene matches. The CDR3 runs 14 residues. The germline V gene encodes CDR1 GTSNPN and CDR2 SVGIG (reference sequence). The CDR3 spells CAWSITGGVETQYF. The CDR3 DNA follows: TGTGCCTGGAGTATAACAGGGGGCGTGGAGACCCAGTACTTC. Based on the CDR3 plus reference TRBV30 and TRBJ2-5, the full variable domain is SQTIHQWPATLVQPVGSPLSLECTVEGTSNPNLYWYRQAAGRGLQLLFYSVGIGQISSEVPQNLSASRPQDRQFILSSKKLLLSDSGFYLCAWSITGGVETQYFGPGTRLLVL.

The chain carries TRBV7-6 and TRBJ2-3; 9 nucleotides align to TRBD2. The V gene's germline CDR1 is SGHVS and CDR2 FNYEAQ. The ends lost 8 bases at V and 3 bases at J; junction bases unmatched: 6. The CDR3 is 14 residues long. The CDR3 loop is CASGLAGETDTQYF. The CDR3 DNA follows: TGTGCCAGCGGATTAGCGGGGGAAACAGATACGCAGTATTTT. Together with reference TRBV7-6 and TRBJ2-3, the CDR3 gives the full variable domain: GAGVSQSPRYKVTKRGQDVALRCDPISGHVSLYWYRQALGQGPEFLTYFNYEAQQDKSGLPNDRFSAERPEGSISTLTIQRTEQRDSAMYRCASGLAGETDTQYFGPGTRLTVL.

The V and J genes are TRBV6-5 and TRBJ2-7; a possible D gene is TRBD1 (6 bases). Per germline, CDR1 MNHEY and CDR2 SVGAGI. The CDR3 covers 11 residues. The germline V and J ends were trimmed by 6 bases and 7 bases, with 10 bases remaining between them. The CDR3 DNA reads as TGTGCCAGCAGAGGGGGTCGGGAGCAGTACTTC. Its protein is CASRGGREQYF.

The rearrangement uses TRBV19 and TRBJ2-2; 7 bases agree with TRBD2. Trimming cost V 7 bases and J 0 bases; bases outside gene matches: 2. Germline V gene data show CDR1 as LNHDA and CDR2 as SQIVND (reference sequence). This CDR3 spans 14 amino acids. The CDR3 sequence is CASMAGANTGELFF. The CDR3 coding sequence is TGTGCCAGTATGGCGGGGGCGAACACCGGGGAGCTGTTTTTT.

The chain carries TRBV19 and TRBJ2-1; D remains unclear. Per the germline V gene, CDR1 is LNHDA and CDR2 is SQIVND (reference sequence). There are 15 residues in the CDR3. The V end lost 3 bases, the J end lost 0 bases, and 9 bases lay between the germline ends. The CDR3 DNA is TGTGCCAGTAGTATGGATTTTCGCTCCTACAATGAGCAGTTCTTC. The encoded protein is CASSMDFRSYNEQFF.

The J gene is TRBJ2-7, the V gene TRBV7-9; 14 nucleotides match TRBD2. This CDR3 is built from 14 residues. With 6 bases clipped from V and 8 bases from J, the junction kept 6 bases outside the gene matches. Germline values: CDR1 SEHNR, CDR2 FQNEAQ (reference sequence). The CDR3 region is CASSLGLAGVQQYF. The CDR3 DNA is TGTGCCAGCAGTTTGGGACTAGCGGGGGTTCAGCAGTACTTC. Filled out from reference TRBV7-9 and TRBJ2-7, the complete variable domain reads DTGVSQNPRHKITKRGQNVTFRCDPISEHNRLYWYRQTLGQGPEFLTYFQNEAQLEKSRLLSDRFSAERPKGSFSTLEIQRTEQGDSAMYLCASSLGLAGVQQYFGPGTRLTVT.

The chain links TRBV4-3 to TRBJ2-6; D uncertain. This CDR3 spans 18 amino acids. Germline CDR1 and CDR2: LGHNA and YSLEER. The V gene lost 1 base and the J gene lost 0 bases, with 13 bases spanning the gap. The CDR3 DNA reads as TGCGCCAGCAGCCAAGGCTCGGGCTGGATCTCTGGGGCCAACGTCCTGACTTTC. It translates to CASSQGSGWISGANVLTF.

This sequence joins TRBV27 and TRBJ2-3, with D possibly being TRBD1 (6 bases). The CDR3 covers 12 residues. V gave up 8 bases and J gave up 1 base, with 7 bases separating them. The germline V gene encodes CDR1 MNHEY and CDR2 SMNVEV (reference sequence). CDR3 bases: TGTGCCAGCGGACAGCGCACAGATACGCAGTATTTT. Protein: CASGQRTDTQYF.

This chain links TRBV12-3 or TRBV12-4 with TRBJ2-5; D is uncertain. V gave up 6 bases and J gave up 7 bases, with 15 bases separating them. This CDR3 spans 13 amino acids. The CDR3 loop is CASSPSSWVTQYF. CDR3 DNA: TGTGCCAGCAGCCCCAGCTCGTGGGTGACCCAGTACTTC.

This clone was counted only a few times. The chain couples TRBV7-3 to TRBJ2-7; the D call may be TRBD1 or TRBD2 (5 bases each). This CDR3 region has 13 residues. The V gene lost 2 bases and the J gene lost 4 bases, with 9 bases spanning the gap. Per germline, CDR1 SGHTA and CDR2 FQGTGA. The CDR3 region has the DNA TGTGCCAGCAGCTTAGGTGAGGGGTACGAGCAGTACTTC. Translation gives CASSLGEGYEQYF.

This chain links TRBV5-4 with TRBJ2-7; 8 bases map to TRBD1. The germline gives CDR1 SGHNT, CDR2 YYREEE (reference sequence). J lost 7 bases, V lost 0 bases, and 6 bases had no gene match. The CDR3 runs to 14 residues. The CDR3 loop is CASSLGDRKGEQYF. CDR3 DNA sequence: TGTGCCAGCAGCTTGGGGGACAGGAAGGGGGAGCAGTACTTC.

The genes are TRBV9 and TRBJ2-3; D unclear. The ends were cut back, 7 bases at V and 2 bases at J, with 11 bases in the middle. This CDR3 is built from 13 residues. Per the germline V gene, CDR1 is SGDLS and CDR2 is YYNGEE. The CDR3 DNA reads as TGTGCCAGCCAGAGTGGCCACACAGATACGCAGTATTTT. The encoded protein is CASQSGHTDTQYF. Full variable domain (remainder filled in from reference TRBV9 and TRBJ2-3): DSGVTQTPKHLITATGQRVTLRCSPRSGDLSVYWYQQSLDQGLQFLIQYYNGEERAKGNILERFSAQQFPDLHSELNLSSLELGDSALYFCASQSGHTDTQYFGPGTRLTVL.

This chain joins TRBV7-9 and TRBJ2-6, with D perhaps matching TRBD1 (5 bases). The CDR3 runs to 18 residues. Germline V lookup: CDR1 SEHNR, CDR2 FQNEAQ (reference sequence). Trimming stripped 3 bases from V and 0 bases from J, with 15 bases between. This chain's CDR3 is CASSFNSKGDSGANVLTF. CDR3 sequence (DNA): TGTGCCAGCAGCTTCAACAGTAAAGGGGACTCTGGGGCCAACGTCCTGACTTTC. Together with reference TRBV7-9 and TRBJ2-6, the CDR3 gives the full variable domain: DTGVSQNPRHKITKRGQNVTFRCDPISEHNRLYWYRQTLGQGPEFLTYFQNEAQLEKSRLLSDRFSAERPKGSFSTLEIQRTEQGDSAMYLCASSFNSKGDSGANVLTFGAGSRLTVL.

The genes are TRBV9 and TRBJ2-1, with a weak D call TRBD2 (6 bases). The V gene lost 7 bases and the J gene lost 4 bases, with 9 bases spanning the gap. CDR1 is SGDLS and CDR2 is YYNGEE in the germline V gene. This CDR3 region has 12 residues. This CDR3 is CASAGKYNEQFF. The CDR3 nucleotides are TGTGCCAGCGCGGGGAAGTACAATGAGCAGTTCTTC.

This clone was picked up a small number of times. This chain connects TRBV5-6 to TRBJ1-1; TRBD1 is a possible D gene (6 bases). V was shortened by 3 bases and J by 7 bases, with 13 bases between the two germline ends. The CDR3 runs 13 residues. Germline V gene lookup returns CDR1 SGHDT and CDR2 YYEEEE. CDR3 region: CASSSGVSLEAFF. CDR3 coding DNA: TGTGCCAGCAGCTCAGGGGTCTCCCTTGAAGCTTTCTTT.

DNA for the CDR3: TGCGCCAGCAGCCAGGCCCTCAGGCGGGGGGGCTTCGATACGCAGTATTTT. The encoded protein is CASSQALRRGGFDTQYF. The chain is built from TRBV4-3 and TRBJ2-3; 9 bases match TRBD2. This CDR3 has 17 residues. V lost 3 bases and J lost 6; bases outside the gene matches: 13. Germline values: CDR1 LGHNA, CDR2 YSLEER.

The gene calls are TRBV2 and TRBJ1-2; no firm D call. This CDR3 has 12 amino acids. V lost 8 bases to trimming and J lost 3 bases, with 10 bases between them. Germline CDR1 SNHLY, CDR2 FYNNEI. The chain's CDR3 is CASAVFDYGYTF. The CDR3 nucleotides are TGTGCCAGCGCAGTTTTTGACTATGGCTACACCTTC.

The chain couples TRBV6-5 to TRBJ2-3; the D gene is possibly TRBD2 (6 bases). The V end lost 6 bases, the J end lost 1 base, and 11 bases lay between the germline ends. Per germline, CDR1 MNHEY and CDR2 SVGAGI. The CDR3 length is 14 residues. The CDR3 DNA is TGTGCCAGCAGCCTTCGGAGGGGCACAGATACGCAGTATTTT. Translation: CASSLRRGTDTQYF.